This T cell receptor (beta chain) was found in a study of T cell changes during pregnancy in multiple sclerosis. TCRdb's table, derived via immunoSEQ multiplex PCR, lists solely in-frame clones and lacks some. The sample includes tens of thousands of clones, over 75% of them seen just once. J lost 0 bases, V lost 2 bases, and 5 bases had no gene match. CDR3 length: 16 residues. Germline V gene data show CDR1 as SGHAT and CDR2 as FQNNGV. The receptor comes from a female donor in good health, enrolled as a control in a pregnancy study. This chain connects TRBV11-2 to TRBJ2-7, with TRBD2 matching 9 bases. This specimen was peripheral blood, taken in the first trimester of pregnancy. CDR3 amino acids: CASSLLGGRASYEQYF. The CDR3 nucleotides are TGTGCCAGCAGCTTATTGGGCGGGAGGGCCTCCTACGAGCAGTACTTC.